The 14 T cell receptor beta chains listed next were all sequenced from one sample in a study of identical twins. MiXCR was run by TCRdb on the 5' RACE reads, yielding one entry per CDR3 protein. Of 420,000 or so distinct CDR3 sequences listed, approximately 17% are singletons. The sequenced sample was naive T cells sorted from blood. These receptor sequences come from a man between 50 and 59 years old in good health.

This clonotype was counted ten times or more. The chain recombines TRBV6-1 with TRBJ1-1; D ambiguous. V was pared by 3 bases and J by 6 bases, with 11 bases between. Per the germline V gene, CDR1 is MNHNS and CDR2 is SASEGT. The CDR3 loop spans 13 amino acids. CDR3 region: CASSDRVDAEAFF. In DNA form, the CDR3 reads TGTGCCAGCAGTGATAGGGTAGACGCTGAAGCTTTCTTT.

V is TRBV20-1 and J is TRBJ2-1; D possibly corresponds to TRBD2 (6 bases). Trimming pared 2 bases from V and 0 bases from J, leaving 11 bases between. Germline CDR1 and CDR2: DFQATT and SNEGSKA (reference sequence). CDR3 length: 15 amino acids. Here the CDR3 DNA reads TGCAGTGCTAGATTAGCGGAGAGCTCCTACAATGAGCAGTTCTTC. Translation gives CSARLAESSYNEQFF.

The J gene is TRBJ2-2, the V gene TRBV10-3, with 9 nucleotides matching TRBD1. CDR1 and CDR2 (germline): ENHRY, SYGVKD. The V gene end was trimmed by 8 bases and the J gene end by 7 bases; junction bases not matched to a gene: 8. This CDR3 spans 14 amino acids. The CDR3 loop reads CAIRSGQGNGELFF. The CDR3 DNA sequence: TGTGCCATCCGATCGGGACAGGGTAACGGGGAGCTGTTTTTT.

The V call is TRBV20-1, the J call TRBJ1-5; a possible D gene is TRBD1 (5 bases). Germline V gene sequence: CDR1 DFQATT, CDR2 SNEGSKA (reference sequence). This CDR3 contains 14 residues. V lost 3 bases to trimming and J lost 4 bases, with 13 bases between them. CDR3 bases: TGCAGTGCTAGGAGGGGAAGAGAAAATCAGCCCCAGCATTTT. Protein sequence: CSARRGRENQPQHF.

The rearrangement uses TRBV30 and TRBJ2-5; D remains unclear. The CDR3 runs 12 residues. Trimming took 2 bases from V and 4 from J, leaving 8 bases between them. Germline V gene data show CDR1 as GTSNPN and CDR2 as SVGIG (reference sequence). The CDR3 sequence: CAWSFLGETQYF. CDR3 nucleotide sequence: TGTGCCTGGAGTTTTTTAGGAGAGACCCAGTACTTC.

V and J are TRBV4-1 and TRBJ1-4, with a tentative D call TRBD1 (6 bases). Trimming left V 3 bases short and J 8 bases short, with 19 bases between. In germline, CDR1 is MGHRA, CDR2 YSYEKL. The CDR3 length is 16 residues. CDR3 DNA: TGCGCCAGCAGCCACGAGAAAACAGGGACCAAAGAAAAACTGTTTTTT. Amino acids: CASSHEKTGTKEKLFF.

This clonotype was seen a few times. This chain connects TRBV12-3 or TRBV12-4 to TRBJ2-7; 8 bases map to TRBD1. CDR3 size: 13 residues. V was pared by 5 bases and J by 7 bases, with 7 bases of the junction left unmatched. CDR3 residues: CASSPDRVGEQYF. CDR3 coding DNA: TGTGCCAGCAGTCCGGACAGGGTTGGGGAGCAGTACTTC.

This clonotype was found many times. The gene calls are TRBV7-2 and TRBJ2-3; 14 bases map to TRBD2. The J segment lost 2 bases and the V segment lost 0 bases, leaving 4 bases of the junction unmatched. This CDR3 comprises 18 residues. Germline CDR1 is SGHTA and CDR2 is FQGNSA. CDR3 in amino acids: CASSLAGLAGVTTDTQYF. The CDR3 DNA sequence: TGTGCCAGCAGCTTAGCGGGACTAGCGGGGGTAACCACAGATACGCAGTATTTT.

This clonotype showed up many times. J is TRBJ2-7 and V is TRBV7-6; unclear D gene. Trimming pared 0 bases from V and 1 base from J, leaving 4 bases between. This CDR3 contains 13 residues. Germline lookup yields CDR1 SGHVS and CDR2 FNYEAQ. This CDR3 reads CASSLAESYEQYF. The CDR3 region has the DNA TGTGCCAGCAGCTTAGCAGAATCCTACGAGCAGTACTTC.

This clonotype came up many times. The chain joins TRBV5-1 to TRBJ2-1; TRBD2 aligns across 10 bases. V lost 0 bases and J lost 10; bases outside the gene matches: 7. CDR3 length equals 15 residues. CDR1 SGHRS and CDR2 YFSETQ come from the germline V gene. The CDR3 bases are TGCGCCAGCAGCTTGGAGGCTAGCGGGAGTGGAGAGCAGTTCTTC. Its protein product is CASSLEASGSGEQFF.

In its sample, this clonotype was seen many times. As DNA, the CDR3 is TGCAGTGCAACCGGGATGATCCAAGAGACCCAGTACTTC. It codes for CSATGMIQETQYF. This chain connects TRBV20-1 to TRBJ2-5; the D gene is possibly TRBD2 (5 bases). The CDR3 spans 13 residues. V was clipped by 6 bases and J by 1 base, with 12 bases between them. CDR1 and CDR2 from the germline V gene are DFQATT and SNEGSKA (reference sequence).

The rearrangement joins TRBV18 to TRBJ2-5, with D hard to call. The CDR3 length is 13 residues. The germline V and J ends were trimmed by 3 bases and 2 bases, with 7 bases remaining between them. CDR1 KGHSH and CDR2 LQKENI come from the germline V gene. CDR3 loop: CASSPKGQETQYF. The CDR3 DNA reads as TGTGCCAGCTCACCGAAGGGACAAGAGACCCAGTACTTC.

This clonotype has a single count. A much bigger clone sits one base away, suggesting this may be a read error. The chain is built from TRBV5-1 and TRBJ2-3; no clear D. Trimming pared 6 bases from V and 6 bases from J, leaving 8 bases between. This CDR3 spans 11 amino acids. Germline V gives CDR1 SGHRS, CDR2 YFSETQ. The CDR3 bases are TGCGCCAGCACCACGGCGGATACGCAGTATTTT. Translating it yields CASTTADTQYF.

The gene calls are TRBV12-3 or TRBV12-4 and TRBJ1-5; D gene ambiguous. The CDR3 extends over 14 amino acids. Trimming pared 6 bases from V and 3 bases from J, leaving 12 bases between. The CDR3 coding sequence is TGTGCCAGCAGCCCCGGTCCCAACAATCAGCCCCAGCATTTT. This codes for CASSPGPNNQPQHF.